Here is one T cell receptor beta chain with its context. No cognate antigen has been identified for it. Base qualities are not recorded, but no much larger clone differs from it by a single base. The data belong to a study of T cell repertoires in cytomegalovirus infection (dated by TCRdb to about 2019). About the full investigation: Peptide stimulations targeted recently identified HLA-C-restricted CMV epitopes, whose presentation resists viral immunomodulation, together with well-studied HLA-B-restricted epitopes. Donor HLA type was relevant to the analysis, as public TCR beta signatures indicated carriage of CMV infection together with the matching HLA type.

The paper's findings and limits, for the study overall: In both this cohort and an independent roughly 400-donor cohort, the cumulative frequency of public TCR beta family members distinguished carriers of CMV infection plus the relevant HLA type. The ex vivo response was dominated by HLA-C-restricted CMV-specific TCR beta clonotypes, which also provided the single most frequent clonotype in two of eight donors.

Taken with the paper, the label for treatment or condition translates to: in vitro stimulation with specific CMV peptide epitopes to enrich CMV-specific T cells. Data came from an Illumina HiSeq 1500. TCRdb reran the public reads through fastp at Q25 and MiXCR, keeping productive beta chains. Duplicate CDR3 protein sequences are folded into a single record with the most common DNA and genes. This sample holds about 830,000 distinct CDR3 sequences; approximately 32% were observed only once. Jointly, the top ten make up roughly 12% of the sample. The CDR3 spans 16 residues, from the cysteine through the phenylalanine. Only the CDR3 DNA is retained, 48 bases long and in frame from the first base. Trimming accounts for 6 bases at V and 6 bases at J, while the number of junction bases matched to no gene is 7. CDR1 and CDR2, per the germline V gene, are MDHEN and SYDVKM.

This receptor chain uses TRBV28 and TRBJ2-3; TRBD2 agrees with 15 junctional bases. The TCR was taken from a human donor in good health (CMV status not recorded). Some clones in this sample may be carry-over from other donors' samples. The sample consisted of cultured CD8+ T cells from PBMCs, taken from culture after CMV antigen stimulation. The CDR3 reads CASRGLAGGYEDTQYF. The sequenced DNA: TGTGCCAGCAGGGGACTAGCGGGGGGATATGAGGATACGCAGTATTTT.